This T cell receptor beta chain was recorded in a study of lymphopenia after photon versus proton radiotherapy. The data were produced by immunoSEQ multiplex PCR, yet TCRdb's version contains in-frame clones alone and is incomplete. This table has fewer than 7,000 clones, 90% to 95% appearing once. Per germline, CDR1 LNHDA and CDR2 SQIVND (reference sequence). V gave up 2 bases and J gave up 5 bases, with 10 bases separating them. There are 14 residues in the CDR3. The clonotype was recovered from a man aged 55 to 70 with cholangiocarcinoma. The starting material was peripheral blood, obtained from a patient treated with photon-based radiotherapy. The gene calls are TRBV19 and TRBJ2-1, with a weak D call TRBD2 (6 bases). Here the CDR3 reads CASSIWDWNNEQFF. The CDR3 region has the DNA TGTGCCAGTAGTATATGGGACTGGAACAATGAGCAGTTCTTC.